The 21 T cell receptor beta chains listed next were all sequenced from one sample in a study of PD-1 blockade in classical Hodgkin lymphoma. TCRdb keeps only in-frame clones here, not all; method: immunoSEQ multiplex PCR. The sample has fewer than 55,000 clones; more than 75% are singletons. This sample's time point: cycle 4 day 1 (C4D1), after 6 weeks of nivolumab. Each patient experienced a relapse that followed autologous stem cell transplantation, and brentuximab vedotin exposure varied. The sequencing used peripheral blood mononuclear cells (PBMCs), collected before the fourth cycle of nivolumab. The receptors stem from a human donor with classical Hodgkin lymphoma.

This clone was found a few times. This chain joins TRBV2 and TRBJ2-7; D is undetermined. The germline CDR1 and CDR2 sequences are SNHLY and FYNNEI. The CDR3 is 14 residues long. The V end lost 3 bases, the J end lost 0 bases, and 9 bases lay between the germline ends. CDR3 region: CASSEGTSSYEQYF. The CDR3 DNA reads TGTGCCAGCAGTGAGGGCACAAGCTCCTACGAGCAGTACTTC.

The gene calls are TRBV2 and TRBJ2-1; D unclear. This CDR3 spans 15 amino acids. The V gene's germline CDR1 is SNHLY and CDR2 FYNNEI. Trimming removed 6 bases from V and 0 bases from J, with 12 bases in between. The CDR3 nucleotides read TGTGCCAGCAGAGAGGATAACAACTCCTACAATGAGCAGTTCTTC. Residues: CASREDNNSYNEQFF.

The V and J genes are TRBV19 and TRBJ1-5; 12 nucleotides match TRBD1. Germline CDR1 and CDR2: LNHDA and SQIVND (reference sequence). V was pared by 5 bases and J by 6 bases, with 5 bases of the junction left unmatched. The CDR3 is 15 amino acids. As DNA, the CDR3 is TGTGCCAGTAGTGTAGGGACAGGGGGCGGTCAGCCCCAGCATTTT. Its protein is CASSVGTGGGQPQHF. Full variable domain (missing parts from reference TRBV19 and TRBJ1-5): DGGITQSPKYLFRKEGQNVTLSCEQNLNHDAMYWYRQDPGQGLRLIYYSQIVNDFQKGDIAEGYSVSREKKESFPLTVTSAQKNPTAFYLCASSVGTGGGQPQHFGDGTRLSIL.

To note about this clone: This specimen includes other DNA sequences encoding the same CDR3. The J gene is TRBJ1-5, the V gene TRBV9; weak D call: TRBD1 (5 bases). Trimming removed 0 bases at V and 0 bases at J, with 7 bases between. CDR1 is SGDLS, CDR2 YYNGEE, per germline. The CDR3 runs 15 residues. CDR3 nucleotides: TGTGCCAGCAGCGTAGGGGGGAATAGCAATCAGCCCCAGCATTTT. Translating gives CASSVGGNSNQPQHF.

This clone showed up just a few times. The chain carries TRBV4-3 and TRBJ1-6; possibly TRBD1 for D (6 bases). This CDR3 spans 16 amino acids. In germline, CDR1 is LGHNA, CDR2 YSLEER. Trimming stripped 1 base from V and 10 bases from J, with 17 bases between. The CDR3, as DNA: TGCGCCAGCAGCCAAGGGACCCCAGGGGCTGGGTCACCCCTCCACTTT. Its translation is CASSQGTPGAGSPLHF.

CDR3 loop: CASSPGQGGEKLFF. In DNA form, the CDR3 reads TGTGCCAGCAGCCCAGGACAGGGGGGCGAAAAACTGTTTTTT. The chain carries TRBV7-2 and TRBJ1-4; TRBD1 agrees at 10 bases. Trimming cost V 5 bases and J 8 bases; bases outside gene matches: 5. CDR3 length: 14 amino acids. Germline CDR1 SGHTA, CDR2 FQGNSA.

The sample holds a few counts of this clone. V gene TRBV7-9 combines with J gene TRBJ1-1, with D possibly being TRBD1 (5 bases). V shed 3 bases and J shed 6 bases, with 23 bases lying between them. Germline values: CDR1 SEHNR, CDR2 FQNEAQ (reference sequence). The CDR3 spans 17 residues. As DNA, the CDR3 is TGTGCCAGCAGCTTCCTAAGGGCCCAGGGAAGGAGGGCTGAAGCTTTCTTT. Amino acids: CASSFLRAQGRRAEAFF.

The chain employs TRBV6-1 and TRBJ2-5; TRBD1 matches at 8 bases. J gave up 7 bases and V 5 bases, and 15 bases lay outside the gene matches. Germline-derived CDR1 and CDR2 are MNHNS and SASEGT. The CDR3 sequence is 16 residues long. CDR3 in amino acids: CASSKGQGGSVGTQYF. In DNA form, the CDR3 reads TGTGCCAGCAGTAAAGGACAGGGTGGGTCGGTCGGGACCCAGTACTTC.

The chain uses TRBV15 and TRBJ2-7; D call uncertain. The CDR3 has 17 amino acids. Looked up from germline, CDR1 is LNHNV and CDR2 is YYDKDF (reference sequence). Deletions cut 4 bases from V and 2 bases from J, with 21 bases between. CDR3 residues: CATSKGPPGDVPYEQYF. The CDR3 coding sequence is TGTGCCACCAGCAAAGGACCCCCAGGAGATGTTCCCTACGAGCAGTACTTC.

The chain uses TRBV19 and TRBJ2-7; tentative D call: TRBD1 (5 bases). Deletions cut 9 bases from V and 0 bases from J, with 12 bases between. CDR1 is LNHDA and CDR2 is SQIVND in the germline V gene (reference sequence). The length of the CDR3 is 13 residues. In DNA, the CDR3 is TGTGCCAGCAGACAGCTTAGCTCCTACGAGCAGTACTTC. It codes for CASRQLSSYEQYF.

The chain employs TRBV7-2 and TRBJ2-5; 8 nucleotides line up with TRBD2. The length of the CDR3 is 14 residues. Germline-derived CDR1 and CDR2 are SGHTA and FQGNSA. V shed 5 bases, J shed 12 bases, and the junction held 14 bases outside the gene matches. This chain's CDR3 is CASSPGLGRFSEYF. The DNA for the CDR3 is TGTGCCAGCAGCCCGGGACTAGGGAGGTTTTCGGAGTACTTC.

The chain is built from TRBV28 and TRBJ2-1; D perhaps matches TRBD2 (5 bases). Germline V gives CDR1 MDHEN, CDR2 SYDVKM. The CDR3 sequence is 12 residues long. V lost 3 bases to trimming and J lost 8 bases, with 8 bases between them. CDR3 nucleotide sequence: TGTGCCAGCAGTTTCCCGGACTATGAGCAGTTCTTC. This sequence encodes CASSFPDYEQFF.

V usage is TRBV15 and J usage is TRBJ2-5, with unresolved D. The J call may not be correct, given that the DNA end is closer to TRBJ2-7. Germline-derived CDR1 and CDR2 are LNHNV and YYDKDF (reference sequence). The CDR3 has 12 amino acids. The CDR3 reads CATSRGVGEQYF. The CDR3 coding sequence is TGTGCCACCAGCAGAGGGGTTGGCGAGCAGTACTTC.

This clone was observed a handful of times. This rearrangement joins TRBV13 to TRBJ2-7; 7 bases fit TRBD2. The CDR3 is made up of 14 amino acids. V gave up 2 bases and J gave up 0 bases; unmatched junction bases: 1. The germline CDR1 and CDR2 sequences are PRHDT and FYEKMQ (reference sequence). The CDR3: CASSLSSGSYEQYF. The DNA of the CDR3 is TGTGCCAGCAGCTTATCTAGCGGCTCCTACGAGCAGTACTTC.

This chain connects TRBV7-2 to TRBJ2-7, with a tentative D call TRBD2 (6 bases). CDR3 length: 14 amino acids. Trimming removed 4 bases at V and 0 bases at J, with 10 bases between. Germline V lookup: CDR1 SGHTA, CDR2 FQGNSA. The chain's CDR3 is CASSSSGVSYEQYF. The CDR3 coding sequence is TGTGCCAGCAGCTCCTCGGGAGTCTCCTACGAGCAGTACTTC.

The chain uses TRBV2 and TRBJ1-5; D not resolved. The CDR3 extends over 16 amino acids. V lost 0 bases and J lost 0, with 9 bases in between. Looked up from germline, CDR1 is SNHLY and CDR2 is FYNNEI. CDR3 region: CASSEAQIYSNQPQHF. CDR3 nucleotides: TGTGCCAGCAGTGAAGCACAAATATATAGCAATCAGCCCCAGCATTTT.

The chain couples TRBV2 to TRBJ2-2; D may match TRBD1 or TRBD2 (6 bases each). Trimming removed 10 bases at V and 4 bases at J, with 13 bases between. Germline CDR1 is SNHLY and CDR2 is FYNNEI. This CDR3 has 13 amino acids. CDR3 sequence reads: CATRGLFTGELFF. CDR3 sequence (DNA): TGTGCCACCAGGGGACTTTTCACCGGGGAGCTGTTTTTT.

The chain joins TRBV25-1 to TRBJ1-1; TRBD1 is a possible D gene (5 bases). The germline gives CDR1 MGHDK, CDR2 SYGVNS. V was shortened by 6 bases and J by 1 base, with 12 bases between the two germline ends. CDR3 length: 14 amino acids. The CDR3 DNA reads TGTGCCAGCAGGGCACAGGTGCGGAACACTGAAGCTTTCTTT. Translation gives CASRAQVRNTEAFF. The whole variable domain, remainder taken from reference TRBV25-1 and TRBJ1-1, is EADIYQTPRYLVIGTGKKITLECSQTMGHDKMYWYQQDPGMELHLIHYSYGVNSTEKGDLSSESTVSRIRTEHFPLTLESARPSHTSQYLCASRAQVRNTEAFFGQGTRLTVV.

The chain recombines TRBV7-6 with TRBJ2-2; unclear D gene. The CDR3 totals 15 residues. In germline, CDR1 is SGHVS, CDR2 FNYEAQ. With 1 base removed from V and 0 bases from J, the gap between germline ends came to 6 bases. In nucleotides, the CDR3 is TGTGCCAGCAGCTTAGACGTACCGAACACCGGGGAGCTGTTTTTT. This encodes CASSLDVPNTGELFF.

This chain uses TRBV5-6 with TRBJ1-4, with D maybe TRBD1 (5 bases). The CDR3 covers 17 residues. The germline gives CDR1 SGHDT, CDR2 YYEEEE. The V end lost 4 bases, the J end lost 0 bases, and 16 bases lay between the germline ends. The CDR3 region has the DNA TGTGCCAGCAGCCCCCTCTTAGGGGCAGCAACTAATGAAAAACTGTTTTTT. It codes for CASSPLLGAATNEKLFF.

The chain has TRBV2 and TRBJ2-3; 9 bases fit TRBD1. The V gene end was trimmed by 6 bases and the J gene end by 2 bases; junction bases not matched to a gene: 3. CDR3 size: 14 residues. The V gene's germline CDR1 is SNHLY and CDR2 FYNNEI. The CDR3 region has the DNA TGTGCCAGCAGCCGGGACAGGGCCACAGATACGCAGTATTTT. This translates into CASSRDRATDTQYF.